Shown below are 2 T cell receptor beta chains from a single sample sequenced in a study of T cells in localized non-small cell lung cancer. The protocol was immunoSEQ multiplex PCR, while the TCRdb copy is restricted to in-frame clones and leaves out a portion. The table shows roughly 30,000 clones, with less than 90% occurring only once. The sequencing here drew on peripheral blood, taken before any cancer treatment. The source of these receptors is a female donor of 60 years or more with stage I lung adenocarcinoma.

This rearrangement joins TRBV2 to TRBJ2-4; D uncertain. The CDR3 consists of 17 residues. The V end lost 2 bases, the J end lost 1 base, and 15 bases lay between the germline ends. In germline, CDR1 is SNHLY, CDR2 FYNNEI. In DNA form, the CDR3 reads TGTGCCAGCAGTGAAAGGGCCGGGTTCAAGGCCAAAAACATTCAGTACTTC. Amino acids: CASSERAGFKAKNIQYF.

The chain employs TRBV7-8 and TRBJ2-7; 10 nucleotides match TRBD2. Germline V gene sequence: CDR1 SGHVS, CDR2 FQNEAQ. CDR3 length equals 14 residues. V gave up 4 bases and J gave up 6 bases; unmatched junction bases: 6. CDR3 coding DNA: TGTGCCAGCAGCTCAGCGGGAGGGCCCGGCGAGCAGTACTTC. This encodes CASSSAGGPGEQYF.